What follows are 19 T cell receptor beta chains derived from one specimen sequenced in a study of PD-1 blockade in classical Hodgkin lymphoma (dated by TCRdb to 2020 to 2021). The protocol used for the library was the immunoSEQ multiplex PCR assay. The source is immuneACCESS, and TCRdb retained only in-frame sequences with V and J called. Part of the clones is not carried over; for the studies checked, unresolved V genes explain less than half of this, and the remainder is unexplained. This sample has approximately 61,000 clones in its table, and approximately 90% of those were observed once. The ten top clones hold about 8.3% of the sample. The label giving this sample's time point can be read as: cycle 4 day 1 (C4D1), after six to seven weeks of nivolumab. Every trial patient had relapsed following autologous stem cell transplantation, and prior brentuximab vedotin exposure was what differed among cohorts A, B and C.

The sample consisted of peripheral blood mononuclear cells (PBMCs), taken before the fourth cycle of nivolumab. The receptors were gathered from a human donor with classical Hodgkin lymphoma.

This chain joins TRBV5-1 and TRBJ2-3; a possible D gene is TRBD2 (5 bases). This CDR3 is built from 14 residues. The germline gives CDR1 SGHRS, CDR2 YFSETQ. V lost 3 bases, J lost 6 bases, and 14 bases lay in between. In DNA form, the CDR3 reads TGCGCCAGCAGCTCCGGTCCAGGCGGGGATACGCAGTATTTT. It encodes CASSSGPGGDTQYF.

The chain carries TRBV5-1 and TRBJ2-5, with 10 bases matching TRBD2. The CDR3 spans 19 residues. V lost 0 bases and J lost 2; bases outside the gene matches: 13. Germline V gives CDR1 SGHRS, CDR2 YFSETQ. Here the CDR3 reads CASSLAISGGLGSQETQYF. The CDR3 DNA sequence: TGCGCCAGCAGCTTGGCCATTAGCGGGGGGTTAGGGAGTCAAGAGACCCAGTACTTC.

The V and J genes are TRBV7-9 and TRBJ1-4; a possible D gene is TRBD1 (6 bases). V lost 6 bases and J lost 0, with 14 bases in between. There are 16 residues in the CDR3. The germline V gene has CDR1 SEHNR and CDR2 FQNEAQ (reference sequence). In nucleotides, the CDR3 is TGTGCCAGCAGTATATCGGGGGCCTCAACTAATGAAAAACTGTTTTTT. This sequence encodes CASSISGASTNEKLFF.

V gene TRBV6-5 combines with J gene TRBJ1-4; possibly TRBD1 for D (6 bases). Trimming took 7 bases from V and 8 from J, leaving 20 bases between them. The CDR3 totals 15 residues. Germline CDR1 reads MNHEY; CDR2 reads SVGAGI. The CDR3 nucleotides are TGTGCCAGCAAACCGGACAGCAGGTTGGAGGAAAAACTGTTTTTT. It yields the protein CASKPDSRLEEKLFF.

The chain is built from TRBV5-1 and TRBJ2-3; 13 bases agree with TRBD2. Trimming took 6 bases from V and 4 from J; bases not matched to a gene: 5. Germline CDR1 and CDR2: SGHRS and YFSETQ. The CDR3 extends over 15 amino acids. CDR3 DNA: TGCGCCAGCATGGAGGGACTAGCGGGGTCAGATACGCAGTATTTT. This codes for CASMEGLAGSDTQYF.

This rearrangement joins TRBV6-6 to TRBJ2-7; tentatively, D is TRBD1 (5 bases). Germline CDR1 MNHNY, CDR2 SVGAGI (reference sequence). There are 14 residues in the CDR3. Trimming shortened V by 3 bases and J by 4 bases, and 13 bases separated the two germline ends. The DNA for the CDR3 is TGTGCCAGCAGTTATGGGCAGGGAAAATACGAGCAGTACTTC. Residues: CASSYGQGKYEQYF.

A remark on this clone: This sample includes further DNA sequences coding for the same CDR3. The chain uses TRBV5-1 and TRBJ2-5; possible D gene TRBD2, 7 bases. Trimming removed 0 bases at V and 5 bases at J, with 11 bases between. The CDR3 sequence is 14 residues long. Germline CDR1 reads SGHRS; CDR2 reads YFSETQ. The CDR3 DNA reads as TGCGCCAGCAGCTTGGGCGGCGGGGGCGAGACCCAGTACTTC. Translating gives CASSLGGGGETQYF.

The sample holds a few counts of this clone. The chain combines TRBV25-1 with TRBJ1-4; TRBD1 matches at 9 bases. V lost 1 base and J lost 7; bases outside the gene matches: 4. The CDR3 contains 15 residues. Germline CDR1 reads MGHDK; CDR2 reads SYGVNS. The CDR3 here is CASSELGTGSEKLFF. In nucleotides, the CDR3 is TGTGCCAGCAGTGAATTAGGGACAGGGAGTGAAAAACTGTTTTTT.

Turning to this clone: The junction shows a germline mismatch at one end, possibly a read error. The V gene is TRBV7-9, the J gene TRBJ2-7; D possibly uses TRBD1 or TRBD2 (5 bases each). This CDR3 has 13 amino acids. CDR1 is SEHNR, CDR2 FQNEAQ, per germline (reference sequence). CDR3: CASSLGTRYEQYF. The DNA of the CDR3 is TGTGCCAGCAGTTTAGGGACGCGTTACGAGCAGTACTTC.

The chain links TRBV9 to TRBJ1-6; D perhaps matches TRBD1 (6 bases). The V gene lost 5 bases and the J gene lost 9 bases, with 24 bases spanning the gap. CDR1 SGDLS and CDR2 YYNGEE come from the germline V gene. The CDR3 extends over 17 amino acids. The CDR3 sequence: CASRGGGRAELSSPLHF. Written as DNA, the CDR3 is TGTGCCAGCAGAGGCGGGGGGCGCGCAGAATTAAGTTCACCCCTCCACTTT.

This chain uses TRBV7-9 with TRBJ1-5; perhaps TRBD1 as D (6 bases). Germline CDR1 is SEHNR and CDR2 is FQNEAQ (reference sequence). The CDR3 runs 13 residues. V was pared by 5 bases and J by 6 bases, with 11 bases between. The CDR3 loop reads CASSTGQGQPQHF. The CDR3 DNA reads as TGTGCCAGCAGCACAGGGCAAGGTCAGCCCCAGCATTTT.

In its sample, this clone was seen once. The chain carries TRBV5-1 and TRBJ2-2; D may be TRBD1 (6 bases). CDR1 is SGHRS, CDR2 YFSETQ, per germline. The V and J ends lost 2 bases and 7 bases respectively, with 12 bases between them. The CDR3 has 14 amino acids. The CDR3 protein is CASSFSGAGGELFF. As DNA, the CDR3 is TGCGCCAGCAGCTTTTCAGGGGCTGGCGGGGAGCTGTTTTTT.

This chain uses TRBV5-1 with TRBJ2-3, with D perhaps being TRBD1 or TRBD2 (6 bases each). Trimming removed 4 bases at V and 0 bases at J, with 12 bases between. Germline V gene data show CDR1 as SGHRS and CDR2 as YFSETQ. The CDR3 sequence is 15 residues long. CDR3 loop: CASSLGGPSTDTQYF. CDR3 nucleotides: TGCGCCAGCAGCCTTGGGGGGCCTAGCACAGATACGCAGTATTTT.

V usage is TRBV28 and J usage is TRBJ2-2; a weak D match, TRBD1 (5 bases). Trimming removed 6 bases at V and 4 bases at J, with 15 bases between. CDR3 length: 15 amino acids. The germline CDR1 and CDR2 sequences are MDHEN and SYDVKM. The CDR3 loop reads CASRPPSTVTGELFF. In nucleotides, the CDR3 is TGTGCCAGCAGGCCACCCTCGACAGTCACCGGGGAGCTGTTTTTT.

The rearrangement uses TRBV29-1 and TRBJ2-1; D not resolved. Germline lookup yields CDR1 SQVTM and CDR2 ANQGSEA. The CDR3 has 15 amino acids. Trimming took off 0 bases at V and 3 bases at J, with 12 bases between the two ends. CDR3 residues: CSVEDPRGVYNEQFF. The CDR3 bases are TGCAGCGTTGAAGATCCAAGAGGAGTCTACAATGAGCAGTTCTTC.

The V gene is TRBV5-1, the J gene TRBJ2-3; D uncertain. Germline lookup yields CDR1 SGHRS and CDR2 YFSETQ. The V end lost 4 bases, the J end lost 0 bases, and 12 bases lay between the germline ends. The CDR3 consists of 15 residues. CDR3 bases: TGCGCCAGCAGCCAAGGGCACACTAGCACAGATACGCAGTATTTT. Residues: CASSQGHTSTDTQYF.

A note on this clone: Other DNA sequences of this sample code for an identical CDR3. The rearrangement uses TRBV27 and TRBJ2-7; D possibly corresponds to TRBD1 (5 bases). CDR1 is MNHEY and CDR2 is SMNVEV in the germline V gene (reference sequence). V shed 6 bases and J shed 2 bases, with 11 bases lying between them. The CDR3 has 13 amino acids. The CDR3 spells CASSEGATYEQYF. DNA for the CDR3: TGTGCCAGCAGCGAAGGGGCAACCTACGAGCAGTACTTC.

V is TRBV5-1 and J is TRBJ2-5; TRBD1 is a possible D gene (5 bases). Germline assignment: CDR1 SGHRS and CDR2 YFSETQ. The CDR3 length is 15 residues. The V end was cut by 0 bases, the J end by 1 base, with 10 bases between. The CDR3, as DNA: TGCGCCAGCAGCTTGGGGGGCTACCGCCAAGAGACCCAGTACTTC. Translated, it gives CASSLGGYRQETQYF.

The V and J genes are TRBV7-9 and TRBJ1-5; 10 nucleotides align to TRBD1. The V segment lost 4 bases and the J segment 7 bases; nucleotides outside the gene matches: 4. The germline CDR1 and CDR2 sequences are SEHNR and FQNEAQ (reference sequence). The CDR3 has 14 amino acids. The CDR3 spells CASSWDRGGQPQHF. In nucleotides, the CDR3 is TGTGCCAGCAGCTGGGACAGGGGAGGGCAGCCCCAGCATTTT. The whole variable domain, filled in from reference TRBV7-9 and TRBJ1-5, reads DTGVSQNPRHKITKRGQNVTFRCDPISEHNRLYWYRQTLGQGPEFLTYFQNEAQLEKSRLLSDRFSAERPKGSFSTLEIQRTEQGDSAMYLCASSWDRGGQPQHFGDGTRLSIL.